Below are 4 T cell receptor beta chains sequenced from a single sample in a study of T cells in Graves' hyperthyroidism and ophthalmopathy. Regions amplified from RNA transcripts were the TCR beta CDR3 regions. First-round RT-PCR targeting the TCR CDR3 was performed with the HTBI primer set. TCRdb analysed the multiplex PCR reads with MiXCR anew, one entry per CDR3 protein. The table has some 200,000 distinct CDR3 sequences, about 15% seen once. The sequenced sample consisted of blood. The receptors come from a woman in her forties or fifties with Graves' hyperthyroidism.

This clonotype was seen a handful of times. The genes are TRBV6-1 and TRBJ2-7, with 9 bases aligning to TRBD2. CDR1 MNHNS and CDR2 SASEGT come from the germline V gene. Trimming cost V 8 bases and J 2 bases; bases outside gene matches: 4. The CDR3 sequence is 13 residues long. The CDR3, as DNA: TGTGCCAGCTGGCCTAGCGGGACCTACGAGCAGTACTTC. It yields the protein CASWPSGTYEQYF.

There are many counts of this clonotype. The chain links TRBV7-3 to TRBJ2-3, with 7 bases aligning to TRBD1. J lost 4 bases, V lost 5 bases, and 6 bases had no gene match. From germline, CDR1 is SGHTA and CDR2 FQGTGA. The CDR3 covers 14 residues. This chain's CDR3 is CASSQGDKSDTQYF. The CDR3 bases are TGTGCCAGCAGCCAGGGGGACAAGTCAGATACGCAGTATTTT.

The genes are TRBV7-6 and TRBJ2-7, with D perhaps matching TRBD2 (6 bases). CDR1 and CDR2 (germline): SGHVS, FNYEAQ. V lost 6 bases to trimming and J lost 0 bases, with 21 bases between them. The CDR3 has 17 amino acids. The DNA of the CDR3 is TGTGCCAGCAGACAGGATGGGAGGCCAGGTCCCTCCTACGAGCAGTACTTC. Protein sequence: CASRQDGRPGPSYEQYF.

This clonotype was picked up many times. The rearrangement uses TRBV2 and TRBJ2-1; the D call may be TRBD1 or TRBD2 (6 bases each). CDR3 length: 17 residues. Trimming cost V 7 bases and J 0 bases, with 19 bases left between them. CDR1 is SNHLY and CDR2 is FYNNEI in the germline V gene. The CDR3 coding sequence is TGTGCCAGCATGGTTCTACTGGAGGGGGGCTCCTACAATGAGCAGTTCTTC. Protein sequence: CASMVLLEGGSYNEQFF. Full variable domain (rest looked up from reference TRBV2 and TRBJ2-1): EPEVTQTPSHQVTQMGQEVILRCVPISNHLYFYWYRQILGQKVEFLVSFYNNEISEKSEIFDDQFSVERPDGSNFTLKIRSTKLEDSAMYFCASMVLLEGGSYNEQFFGPGTRLTVL.